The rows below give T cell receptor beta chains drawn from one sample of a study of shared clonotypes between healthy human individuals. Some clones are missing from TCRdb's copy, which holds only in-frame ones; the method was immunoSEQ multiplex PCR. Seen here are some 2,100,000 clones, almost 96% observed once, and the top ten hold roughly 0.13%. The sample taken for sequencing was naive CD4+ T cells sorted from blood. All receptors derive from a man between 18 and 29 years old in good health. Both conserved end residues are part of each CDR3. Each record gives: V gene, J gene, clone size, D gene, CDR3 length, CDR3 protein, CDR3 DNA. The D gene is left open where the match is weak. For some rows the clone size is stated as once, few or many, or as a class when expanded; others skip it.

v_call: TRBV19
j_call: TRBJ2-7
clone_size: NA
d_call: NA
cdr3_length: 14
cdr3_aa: CASSSRAGTYEQYF
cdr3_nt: TGTGCCAGTAGTTCCCGGGCGGGTACCTACGAGCAGTACTTC

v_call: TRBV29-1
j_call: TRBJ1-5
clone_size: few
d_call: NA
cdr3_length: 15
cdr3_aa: CSVPAGFYSNQPQHF
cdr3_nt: TGCAGCGTCCCAGCGGGATTTTATAGCAATCAGCCCCAGCATTTT

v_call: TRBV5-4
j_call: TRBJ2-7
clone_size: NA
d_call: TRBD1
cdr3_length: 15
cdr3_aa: CASSPGTGAPYEQYF
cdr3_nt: TGTGCCAGCAGCCCTGGGACAGGGGCGCCCTACGAGCAGTACTTC

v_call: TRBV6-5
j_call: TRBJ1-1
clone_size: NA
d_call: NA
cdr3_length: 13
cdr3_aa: CASSRSRNTEAFF
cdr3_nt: TGTGCCAGCAGCAGGAGTCGGAACACTGAAGCTTTCTTT

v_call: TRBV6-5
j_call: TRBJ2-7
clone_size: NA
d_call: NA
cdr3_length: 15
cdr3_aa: CASSYIRTLPYEQYF
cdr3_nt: TGTGCCAGCAGTTACATCAGGACCCTGCCCTACGAGCAGTACTTC

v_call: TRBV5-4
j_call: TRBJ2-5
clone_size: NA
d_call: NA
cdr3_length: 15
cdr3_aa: CASSLAGLGQETQYF
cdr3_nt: TGTGCCAGCAGCTTGGCAGGTTTGGGCCAAGAGACCCAGTACTTC

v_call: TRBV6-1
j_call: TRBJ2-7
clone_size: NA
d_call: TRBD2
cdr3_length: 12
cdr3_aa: CASSPGGYEQYF
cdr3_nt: TGTGCCAGCAGCCCGGGGGGCTACGAGCAGTACTTC

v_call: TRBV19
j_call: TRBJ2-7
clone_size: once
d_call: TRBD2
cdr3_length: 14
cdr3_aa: CASSMGGFTYEQYF
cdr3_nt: TGTGCCAGTAGTATGGGAGGGTTCACCTACGAGCAGTACTTC

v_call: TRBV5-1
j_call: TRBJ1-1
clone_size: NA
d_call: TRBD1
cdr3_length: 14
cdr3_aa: CASSEQGAGTEAFF
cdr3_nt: TGCGCCAGCAGCGAACAGGGGGCGGGCACTGAAGCTTTCTTT

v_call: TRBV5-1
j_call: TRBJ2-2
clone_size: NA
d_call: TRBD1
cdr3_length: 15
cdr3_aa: CASSGAGGNTGELFF
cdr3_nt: TGCGCCAGCAGCGGGGCAGGGGGTAACACCGGGGAGCTGTTTTTT

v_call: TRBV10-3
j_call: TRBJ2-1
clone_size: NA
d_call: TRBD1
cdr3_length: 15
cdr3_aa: CAISGGKTGENEQFF
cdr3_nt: TGTGCCATCAGTGGGGGGAAGACAGGGGAGAATGAGCAGTTCTTC

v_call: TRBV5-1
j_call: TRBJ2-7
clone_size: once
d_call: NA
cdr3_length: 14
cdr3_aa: CASSSGGSSYEQYF
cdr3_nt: TGCGCCAGCAGCTCAGGCGGAAGCTCCTACGAGCAGTACTTC

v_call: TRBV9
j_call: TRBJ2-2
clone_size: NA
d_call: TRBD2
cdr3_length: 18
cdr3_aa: CASSSSGTSGRRSGELFF
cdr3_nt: TGTGCCAGCAGCTCCAGTGGGACTAGCGGGAGGAGGTCCGGGGAGCTGTTTTTT

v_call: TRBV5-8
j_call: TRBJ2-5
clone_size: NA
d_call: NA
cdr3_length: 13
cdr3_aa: CASPSGRRETQYF
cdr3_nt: TGTGCCAGCCCCTCAGGCAGGCGAGAGACCCAGTACTTC

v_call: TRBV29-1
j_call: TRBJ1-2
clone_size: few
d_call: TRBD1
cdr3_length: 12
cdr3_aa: CSVGTGGAGYTF
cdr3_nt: TGCAGCGTTGGGACAGGGGGAGCTGGCTACACCTTC

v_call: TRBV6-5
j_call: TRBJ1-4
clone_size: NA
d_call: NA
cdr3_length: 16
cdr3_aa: CASSYARTATNEKLFF
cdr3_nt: TGTGCCAGCAGTTACGCGCGTACTGCAACTAATGAAAAACTGTTTTTT

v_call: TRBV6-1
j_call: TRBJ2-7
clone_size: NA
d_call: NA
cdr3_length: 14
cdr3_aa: CASSVGLASDEQYF
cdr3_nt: TGTGCCAGCAGCGTTGGCTTGGCCTCCGACGAGCAGTACTTC

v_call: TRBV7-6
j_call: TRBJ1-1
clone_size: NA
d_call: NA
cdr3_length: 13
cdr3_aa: CASSPPLNTEAFF
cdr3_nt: TGTGCCAGCAGCCCGCCTCTGAACACTGAAGCTTTCTTT

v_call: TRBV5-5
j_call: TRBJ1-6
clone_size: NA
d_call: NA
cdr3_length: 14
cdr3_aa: CASSNGPVNSPLHF
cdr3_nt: TGTGCCAGCAGCAATGGACCGGTCAATTCACCCCTCCACTTT

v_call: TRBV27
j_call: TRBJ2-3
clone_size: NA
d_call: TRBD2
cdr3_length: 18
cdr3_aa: CASSLGLAGGRGTDTQYF
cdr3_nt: TGTGCCAGCAGCCTCGGACTAGCGGGGGGGCGGGGCACAGATACGCAGTATTTT

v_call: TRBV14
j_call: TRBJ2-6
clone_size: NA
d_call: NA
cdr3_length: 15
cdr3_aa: CASSQGGSGANVLTF
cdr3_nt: TGTGCCAGCAGCCAAGGGGGATCTGGGGCCAACGTCCTGACTTTC

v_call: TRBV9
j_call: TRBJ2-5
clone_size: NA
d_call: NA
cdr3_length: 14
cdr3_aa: CASSVESTLETQYF
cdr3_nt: TGTGCCAGCAGCGTAGAGAGCACGCTAGAGACCCAGTACTTC

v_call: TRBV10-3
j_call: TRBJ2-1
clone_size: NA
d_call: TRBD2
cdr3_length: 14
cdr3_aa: CATTPSGGANEQFF
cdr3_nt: TGTGCCACCACTCCTAGCGGGGGCGCGAATGAGCAGTTCTTC